The source of this T cell receptor beta chain is a study of blood T cell repertoires in COVID-19. CDR3 length equals 13 residues. CDR1 and CDR2 from the germline V gene are MNHEY and SMNVEV (reference sequence). V lost 3 bases to trimming and J lost 2 bases, with 8 bases between them. Assignment of participants to cohorts was predicated upon participant-reported clinical history. The assay was immunoSEQ multiplex PCR, and TCRdb's table has in-frame clones only and misses some. The sample consists of about 400,000 clones, 87% of them appearing once. The chain joins TRBV27 to TRBJ2-7; D possibly corresponds to TRBD2 (5 bases). The sequencing input was PBMCs or T cells enriched from blood (not recorded which). The receptor was derived from a woman in her 30s who had recovered from COVID-19. CDR3 amino acids: CASSFRGAYEQYF. The CDR3 nucleotides are TGTGCCAGCAGTTTTCGGGGTGCCTACGAGCAGTACTTC.